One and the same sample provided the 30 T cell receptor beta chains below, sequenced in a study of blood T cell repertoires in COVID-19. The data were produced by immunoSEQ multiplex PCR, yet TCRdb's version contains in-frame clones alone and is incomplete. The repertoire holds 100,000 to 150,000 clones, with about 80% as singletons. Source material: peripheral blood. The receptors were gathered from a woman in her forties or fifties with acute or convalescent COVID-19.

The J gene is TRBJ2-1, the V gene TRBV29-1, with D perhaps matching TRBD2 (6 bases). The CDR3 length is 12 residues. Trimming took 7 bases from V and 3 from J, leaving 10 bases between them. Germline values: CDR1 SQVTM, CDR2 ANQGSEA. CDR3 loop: CSGSSDYNEQFF. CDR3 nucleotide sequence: TGCAGCGGATCTAGCGACTACAATGAGCAGTTCTTC.

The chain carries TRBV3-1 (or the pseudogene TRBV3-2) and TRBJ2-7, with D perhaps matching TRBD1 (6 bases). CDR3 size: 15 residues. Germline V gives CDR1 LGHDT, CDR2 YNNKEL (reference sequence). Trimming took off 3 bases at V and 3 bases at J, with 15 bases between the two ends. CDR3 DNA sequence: TGTGCCAGCAGCCATCCTAGGGGGACCCACTACGAGCAGTACTTC. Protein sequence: CASSHPRGTHYEQYF.

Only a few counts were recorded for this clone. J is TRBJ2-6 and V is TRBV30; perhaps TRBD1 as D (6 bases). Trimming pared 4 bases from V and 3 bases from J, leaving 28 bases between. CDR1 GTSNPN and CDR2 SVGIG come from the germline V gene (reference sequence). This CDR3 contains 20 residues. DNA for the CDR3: TGTGCCTGGAACCTACAGCCCCACCACAGGGAAACTAATGGGGCCAACGTCCTGACTTTC. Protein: CAWNLQPHHRETNGANVLTF. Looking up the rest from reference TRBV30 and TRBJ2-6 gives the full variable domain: SQTIHQWPATLVQPVGSPLSLECTVEGTSNPNLYWYRQAAGRGLQLLFYSVGIGQISSEVPQNLSASRPQDRQFILSSKKLLLSDSGFYLCAWNLQPHHRETNGANVLTFGAGSRLTVL.

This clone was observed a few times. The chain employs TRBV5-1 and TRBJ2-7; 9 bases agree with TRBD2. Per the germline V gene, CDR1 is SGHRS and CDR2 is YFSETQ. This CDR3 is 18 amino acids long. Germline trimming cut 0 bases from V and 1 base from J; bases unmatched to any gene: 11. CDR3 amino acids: CASSLVRAGGKVSYEQYF. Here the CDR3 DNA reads TGCGCCAGCAGCTTGGTTCGAGCGGGAGGAAAGGTTTCCTACGAGCAGTACTTC.

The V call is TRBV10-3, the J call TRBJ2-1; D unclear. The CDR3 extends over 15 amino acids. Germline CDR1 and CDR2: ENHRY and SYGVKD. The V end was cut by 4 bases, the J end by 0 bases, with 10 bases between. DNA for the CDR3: TGTGCCATCAGTGGAAGTTCGAGCTCCTACAATGAGCAGTTCTTC. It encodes CAISGSSSSYNEQFF.

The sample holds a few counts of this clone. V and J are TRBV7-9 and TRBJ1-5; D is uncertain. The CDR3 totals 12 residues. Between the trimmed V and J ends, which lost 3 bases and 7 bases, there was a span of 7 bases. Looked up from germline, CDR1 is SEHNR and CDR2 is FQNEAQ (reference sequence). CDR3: CASSFQRQPQHF. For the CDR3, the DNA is TGTGCCAGCAGCTTCCAGCGGCAGCCCCAGCATTTT.

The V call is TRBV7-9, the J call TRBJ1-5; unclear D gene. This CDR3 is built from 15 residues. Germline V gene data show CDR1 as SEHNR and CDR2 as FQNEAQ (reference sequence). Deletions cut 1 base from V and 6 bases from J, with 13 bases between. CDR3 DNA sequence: TGTGCCAGCAGCTTAGGTGGCAGACGGGGTCAGCCCCAGCATTTT. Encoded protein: CASSLGGRRGQPQHF.

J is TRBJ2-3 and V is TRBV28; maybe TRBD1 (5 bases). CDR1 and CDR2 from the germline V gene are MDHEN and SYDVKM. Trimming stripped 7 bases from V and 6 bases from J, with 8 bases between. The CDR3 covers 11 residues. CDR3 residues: CASIGADTQYF. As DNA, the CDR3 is TGTGCCAGCATAGGGGCCGATACGCAGTATTTT.

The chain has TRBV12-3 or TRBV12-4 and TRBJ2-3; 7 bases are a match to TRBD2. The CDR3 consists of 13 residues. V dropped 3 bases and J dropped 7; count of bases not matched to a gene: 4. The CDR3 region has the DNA TGTGCCAGCAGTTTTGGGGGGGAGCATACGCAGTATTTT. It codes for CASSFGGEHTQYF.

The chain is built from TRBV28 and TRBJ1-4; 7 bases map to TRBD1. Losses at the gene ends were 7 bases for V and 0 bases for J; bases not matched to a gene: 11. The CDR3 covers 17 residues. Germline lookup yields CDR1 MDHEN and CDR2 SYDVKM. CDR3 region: CASTAPGQLATNEKLFF. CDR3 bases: TGTGCCAGCACCGCGCCGGGACAGCTCGCAACTAATGAAAAACTGTTTTTT.

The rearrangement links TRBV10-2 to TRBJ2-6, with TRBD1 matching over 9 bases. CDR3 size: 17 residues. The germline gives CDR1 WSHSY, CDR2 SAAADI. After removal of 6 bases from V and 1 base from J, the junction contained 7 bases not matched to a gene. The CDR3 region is CASSAGQGVSGANVLTF. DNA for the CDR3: TGCGCCAGCAGCGCGGGACAGGGTGTGTCTGGGGCCAACGTCCTGACTTTC.

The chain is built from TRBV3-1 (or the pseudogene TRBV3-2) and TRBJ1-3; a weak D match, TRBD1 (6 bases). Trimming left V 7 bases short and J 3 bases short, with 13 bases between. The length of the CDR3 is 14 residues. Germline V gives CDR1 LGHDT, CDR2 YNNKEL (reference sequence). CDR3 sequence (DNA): TGTGCCAGCACGCGACAGGACCATGGAAACACCATATATTTT. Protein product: CASTRQDHGNTIYF.

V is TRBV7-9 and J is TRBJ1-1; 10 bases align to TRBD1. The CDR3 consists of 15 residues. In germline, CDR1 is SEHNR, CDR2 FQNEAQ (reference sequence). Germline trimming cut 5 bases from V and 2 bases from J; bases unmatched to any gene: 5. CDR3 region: CASSRRTGGNTEAFF. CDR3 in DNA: TGTGCCAGCAGCCGGAGGACAGGGGGAAACACTGAAGCTTTCTTT.

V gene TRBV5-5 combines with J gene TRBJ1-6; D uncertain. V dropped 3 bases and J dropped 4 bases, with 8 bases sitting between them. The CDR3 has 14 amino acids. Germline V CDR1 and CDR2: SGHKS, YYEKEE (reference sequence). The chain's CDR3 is CASSSGLYNSPLHF. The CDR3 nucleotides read TGTGCCAGCAGCTCTGGGCTTTATAATTCACCCCTCCACTTT.

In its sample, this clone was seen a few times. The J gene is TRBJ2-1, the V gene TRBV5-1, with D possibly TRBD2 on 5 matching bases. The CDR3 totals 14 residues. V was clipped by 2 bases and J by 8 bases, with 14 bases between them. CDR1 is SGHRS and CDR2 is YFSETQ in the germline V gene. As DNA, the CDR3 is TGCGCCAGCAGCTTAGTGACATCGAGGGATGAGCAGTTCTTC. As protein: CASSLVTSRDEQFF.

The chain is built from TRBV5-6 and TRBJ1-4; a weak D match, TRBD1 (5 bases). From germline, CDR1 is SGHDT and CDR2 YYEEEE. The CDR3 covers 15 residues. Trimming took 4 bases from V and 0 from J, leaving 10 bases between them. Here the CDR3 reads CASSPSGSTNEKLFF. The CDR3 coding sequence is TGTGCCAGCAGCCCGTCAGGGTCAACTAATGAAAAACTGTTTTTT.

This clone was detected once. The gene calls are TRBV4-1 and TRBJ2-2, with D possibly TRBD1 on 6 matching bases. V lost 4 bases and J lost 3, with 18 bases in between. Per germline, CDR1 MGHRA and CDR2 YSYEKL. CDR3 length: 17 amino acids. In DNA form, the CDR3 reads TGCGCCAGCAGCCCCCGAGTAGGGGGAGCGGACACCGGGGAGCTGTTTTTT. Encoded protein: CASSPRVGGADTGELFF.

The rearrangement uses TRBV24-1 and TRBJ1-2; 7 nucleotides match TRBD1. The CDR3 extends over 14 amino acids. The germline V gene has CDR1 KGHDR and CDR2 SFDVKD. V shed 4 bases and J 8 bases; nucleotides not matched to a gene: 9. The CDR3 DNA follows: TGTGCCACCAGTGAACCGGGACAGCTCTGGGGCTACACCTTC. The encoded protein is CATSEPGQLWGYTF.

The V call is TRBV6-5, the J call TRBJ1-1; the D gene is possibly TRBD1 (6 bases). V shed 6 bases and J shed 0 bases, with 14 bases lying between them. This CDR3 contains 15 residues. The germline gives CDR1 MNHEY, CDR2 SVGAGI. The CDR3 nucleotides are TGTGCCAGCAGACTACCGGGACAAATGAACACTGAAGCTTTCTTT. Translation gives CASRLPGQMNTEAFF.

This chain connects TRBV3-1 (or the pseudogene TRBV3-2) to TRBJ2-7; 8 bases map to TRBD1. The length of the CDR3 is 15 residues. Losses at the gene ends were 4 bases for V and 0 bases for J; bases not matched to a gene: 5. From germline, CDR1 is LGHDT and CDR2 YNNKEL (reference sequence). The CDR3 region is CASSRQGSVSYEQYF. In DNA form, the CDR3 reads TGTGCCAGCAGCCGACAGGGGAGCGTCTCCTACGAGCAGTACTTC.

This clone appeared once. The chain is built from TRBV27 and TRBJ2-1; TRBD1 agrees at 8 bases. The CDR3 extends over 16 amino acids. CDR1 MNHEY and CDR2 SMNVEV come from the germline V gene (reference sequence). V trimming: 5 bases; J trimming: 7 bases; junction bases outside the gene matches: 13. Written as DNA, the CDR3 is TGTGCCAGCAGTCCTGGAGTGGGCAGGGGGCATAATGAGCAGTTCTTC. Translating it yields CASSPGVGRGHNEQFF.

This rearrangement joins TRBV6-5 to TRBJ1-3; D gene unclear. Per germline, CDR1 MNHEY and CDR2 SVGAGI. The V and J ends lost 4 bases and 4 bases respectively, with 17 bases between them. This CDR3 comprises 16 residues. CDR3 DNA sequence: TGTGCCAGCAGTTCGTCGGGCCTCGGGAGAGGAAACACCATATATTTT. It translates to CASSSSGLGRGNTIYF.

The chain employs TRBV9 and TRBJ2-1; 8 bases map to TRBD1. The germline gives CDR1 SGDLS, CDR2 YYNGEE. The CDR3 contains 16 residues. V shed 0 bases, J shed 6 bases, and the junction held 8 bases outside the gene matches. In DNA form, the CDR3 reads TGTGCCAGCAGCGTAGCTGGGACAGGCCTTCCCAATGAGCAGTTCTTC. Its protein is CASSVAGTGLPNEQFF.

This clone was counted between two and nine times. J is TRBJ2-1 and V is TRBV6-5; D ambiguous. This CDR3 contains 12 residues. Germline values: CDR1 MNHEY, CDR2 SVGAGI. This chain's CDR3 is CAAGFSYNEQFF. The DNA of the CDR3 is TGTGCGGCTGGTTTTTCCTACAATGAGCAGTTCTTC.

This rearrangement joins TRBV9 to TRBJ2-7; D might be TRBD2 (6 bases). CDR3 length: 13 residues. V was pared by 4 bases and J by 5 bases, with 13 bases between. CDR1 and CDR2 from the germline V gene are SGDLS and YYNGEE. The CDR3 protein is CASSPAGFNEQYF. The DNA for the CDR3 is TGTGCCAGCAGCCCCGCGGGATTCAACGAGCAGTACTTC.

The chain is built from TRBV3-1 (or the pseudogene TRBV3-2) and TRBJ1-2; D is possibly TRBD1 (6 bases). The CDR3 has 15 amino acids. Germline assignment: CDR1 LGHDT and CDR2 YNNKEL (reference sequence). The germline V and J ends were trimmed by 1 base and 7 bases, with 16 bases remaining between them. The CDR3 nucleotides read TGTGCCAGCAGCCAAGGTCTTGCGGGGGGCGGTGGCTACACCTTC. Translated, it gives CASSQGLAGGGGYTF.

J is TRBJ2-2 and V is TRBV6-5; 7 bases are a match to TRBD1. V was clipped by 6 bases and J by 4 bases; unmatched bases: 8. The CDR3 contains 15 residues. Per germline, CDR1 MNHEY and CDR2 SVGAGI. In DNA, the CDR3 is TGTGCCAGCAGAGTTGACAGGGATCGCACCGGGGAGCTGTTTTTT. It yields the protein CASRVDRDRTGELFF.

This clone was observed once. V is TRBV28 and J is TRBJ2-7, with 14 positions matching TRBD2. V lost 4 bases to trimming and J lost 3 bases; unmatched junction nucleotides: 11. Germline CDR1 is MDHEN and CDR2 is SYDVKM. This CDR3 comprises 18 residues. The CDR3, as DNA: TGTGCCAGCAGTTCCAGACTAGCGGGAGGGCCCCAAGACTACGAGCAGTACTTC. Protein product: CASSSRLAGGPQDYEQYF.

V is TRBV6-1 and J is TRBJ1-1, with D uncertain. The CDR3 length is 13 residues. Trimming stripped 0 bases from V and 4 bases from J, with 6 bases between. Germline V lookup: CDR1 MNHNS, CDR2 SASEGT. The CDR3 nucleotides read TGTGCCAGCAGTGAAGCGCGCCTCACTGAAGCTTTCTTT. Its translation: CASSEARLTEAFF.

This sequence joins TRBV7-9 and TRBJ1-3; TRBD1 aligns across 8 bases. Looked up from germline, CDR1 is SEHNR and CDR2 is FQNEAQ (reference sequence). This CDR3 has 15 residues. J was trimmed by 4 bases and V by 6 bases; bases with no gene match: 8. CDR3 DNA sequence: TGTGCCAGCAGAGGTGGACAGGGCGGGGGAAACACCATATATTTT. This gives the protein CASRGGQGGGNTIYF.